The sequence of this T cell receptor (beta chain) was determined in a study of blood T cell repertoires in COVID-19. Profiled with immunoSEQ multiplex PCR; TCRdb holds only in-frame clones, not every one. The sample contains around 130,000 clones, about four fifths of which appear only once. Sequencing was performed on PBMCs or T cells enriched from blood (not recorded which). The TCR sequence derives from a man aged 25 to 45 who had recovered from COVID-19.

The CDR3 loop is CSVTSASSYEQYF. The CDR3 nucleotides are TGCAGCGTGACTAGCGCAAGCTCCTACGAGCAGTACTTC. The chain combines TRBV29-1 with TRBJ2-7; 8 positions agree with TRBD2. Germline CDR1 and CDR2: SQVTM and ANQGSEA. V gave up 6 bases and J gave up 0 bases; unmatched junction bases: 4. The CDR3 spans 13 residues.